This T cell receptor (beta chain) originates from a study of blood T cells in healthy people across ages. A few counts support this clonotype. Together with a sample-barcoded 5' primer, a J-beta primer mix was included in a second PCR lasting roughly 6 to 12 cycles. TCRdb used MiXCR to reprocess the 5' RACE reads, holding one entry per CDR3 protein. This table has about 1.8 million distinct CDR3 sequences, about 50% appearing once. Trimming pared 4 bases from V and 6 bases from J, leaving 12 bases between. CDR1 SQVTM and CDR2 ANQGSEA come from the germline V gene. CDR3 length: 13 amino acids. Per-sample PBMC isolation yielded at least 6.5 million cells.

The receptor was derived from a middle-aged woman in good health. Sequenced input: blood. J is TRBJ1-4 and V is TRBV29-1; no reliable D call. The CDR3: CSVVSGLDEKLFF. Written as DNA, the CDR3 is TGCAGCGTTGTCAGTGGGCTAGATGAAAAACTGTTTTTT.